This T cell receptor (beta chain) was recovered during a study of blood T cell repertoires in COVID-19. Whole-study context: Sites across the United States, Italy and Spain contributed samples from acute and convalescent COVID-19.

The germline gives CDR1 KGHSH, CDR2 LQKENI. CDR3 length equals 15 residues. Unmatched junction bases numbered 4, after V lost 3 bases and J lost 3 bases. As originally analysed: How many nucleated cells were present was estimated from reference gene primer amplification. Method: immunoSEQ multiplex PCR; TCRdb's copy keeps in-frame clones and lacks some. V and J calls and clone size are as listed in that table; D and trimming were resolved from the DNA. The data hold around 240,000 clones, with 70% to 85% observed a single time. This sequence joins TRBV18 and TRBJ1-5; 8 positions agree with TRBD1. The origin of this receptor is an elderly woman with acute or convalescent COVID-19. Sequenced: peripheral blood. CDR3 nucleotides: TGTGCCAGCTCACCCGGGACAGGTGACAATCAGCCCCAGCATTTT. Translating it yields CASSPGTGDNQPQHF. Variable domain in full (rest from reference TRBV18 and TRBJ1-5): NAGVMQNPRHLVRRRGQEARLRCSPMKGHSHVYWYRQLPEEGLKFMVYLQKENIIDESGMPKERFSAEFPKEGPSILRIQQVVRGDSAAYFCASSPGTGDNQPQHFGDGTRLSIL.